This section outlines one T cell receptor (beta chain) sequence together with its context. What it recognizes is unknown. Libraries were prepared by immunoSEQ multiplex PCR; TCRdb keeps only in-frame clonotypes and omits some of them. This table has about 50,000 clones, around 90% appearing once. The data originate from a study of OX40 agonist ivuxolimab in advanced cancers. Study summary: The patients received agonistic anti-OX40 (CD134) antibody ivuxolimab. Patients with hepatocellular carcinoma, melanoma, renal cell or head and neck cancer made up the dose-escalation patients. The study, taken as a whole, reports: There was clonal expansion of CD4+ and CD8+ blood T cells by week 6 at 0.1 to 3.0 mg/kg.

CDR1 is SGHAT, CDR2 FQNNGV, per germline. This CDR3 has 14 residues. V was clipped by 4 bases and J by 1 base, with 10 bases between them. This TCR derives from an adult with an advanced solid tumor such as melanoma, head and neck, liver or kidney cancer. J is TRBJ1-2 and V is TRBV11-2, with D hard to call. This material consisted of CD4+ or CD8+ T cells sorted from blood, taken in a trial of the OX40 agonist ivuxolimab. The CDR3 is CASSSVVLNYGYTF. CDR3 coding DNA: TGTGCCAGCAGCTCAGTGGTCCTTAACTATGGCTACACCTTC.